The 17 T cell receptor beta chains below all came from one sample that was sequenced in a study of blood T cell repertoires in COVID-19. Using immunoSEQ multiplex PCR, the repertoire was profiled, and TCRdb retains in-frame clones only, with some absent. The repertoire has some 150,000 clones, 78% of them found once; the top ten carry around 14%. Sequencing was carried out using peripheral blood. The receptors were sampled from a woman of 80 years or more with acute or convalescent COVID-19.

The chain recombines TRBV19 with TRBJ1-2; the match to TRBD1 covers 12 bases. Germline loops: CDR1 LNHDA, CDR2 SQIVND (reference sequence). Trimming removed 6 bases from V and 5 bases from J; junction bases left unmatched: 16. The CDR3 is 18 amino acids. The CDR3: CASSGDRGRVTQRYGYTF. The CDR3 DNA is TGTGCCAGTAGCGGGGACAGGGGGCGCGTTACCCAACGGTATGGCTACACCTTC.

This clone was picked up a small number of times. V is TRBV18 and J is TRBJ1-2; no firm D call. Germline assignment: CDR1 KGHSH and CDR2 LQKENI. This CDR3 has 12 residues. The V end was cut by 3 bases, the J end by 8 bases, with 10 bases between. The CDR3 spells CASSPAGEGYTF. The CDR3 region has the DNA TGTGCCAGCTCACCGGCGGGAGAGGGCTACACCTTC.

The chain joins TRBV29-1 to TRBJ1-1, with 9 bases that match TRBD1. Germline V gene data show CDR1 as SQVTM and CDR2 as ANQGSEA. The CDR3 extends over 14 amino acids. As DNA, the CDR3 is TGCAGAAGGAGACCGGGACAGGGTACCACTGAAGCTTTCTTT. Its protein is CRRRPGQGTTEAFF. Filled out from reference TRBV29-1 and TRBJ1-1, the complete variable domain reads SAVISQKPSRDICQRGTSLTIQCQVDSQVTMMFWYRQQPGQSLTLIATANQGSEATYESGFVIDKFPISRPNLTFSTLTVSNMSPEDSSIYLCRRRPGQGTTEAFFGQGTRLTVV.

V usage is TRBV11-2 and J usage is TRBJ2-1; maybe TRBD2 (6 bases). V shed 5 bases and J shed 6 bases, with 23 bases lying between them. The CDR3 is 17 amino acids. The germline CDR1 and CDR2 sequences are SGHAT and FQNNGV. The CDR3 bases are TGTGCCAGCAGCCCATCCCTCCGGGCGGGGAGCTTCAATGAGCAGTTCTTC. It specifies CASSPSLRAGSFNEQFF. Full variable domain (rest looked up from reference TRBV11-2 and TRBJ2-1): EAGVAQSPRYKIIEKRQSVAFWCNPISGHATLYWYQQILGQGPKLLIQFQNNGVVDDSQLPKDRFSAERLKGVDSTLKIQPAKLEDSAVYLCASSPSLRAGSFNEQFFGPGTRLTVL.

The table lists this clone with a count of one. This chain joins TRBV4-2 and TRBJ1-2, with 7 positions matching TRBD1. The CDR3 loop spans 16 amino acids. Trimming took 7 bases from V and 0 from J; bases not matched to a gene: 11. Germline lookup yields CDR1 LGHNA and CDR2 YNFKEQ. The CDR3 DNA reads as TGTGCCAGCACTGGACCGGGGACAGAAGCTAACTATGGCTACACCTTC. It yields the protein CASTGPGTEANYGYTF.

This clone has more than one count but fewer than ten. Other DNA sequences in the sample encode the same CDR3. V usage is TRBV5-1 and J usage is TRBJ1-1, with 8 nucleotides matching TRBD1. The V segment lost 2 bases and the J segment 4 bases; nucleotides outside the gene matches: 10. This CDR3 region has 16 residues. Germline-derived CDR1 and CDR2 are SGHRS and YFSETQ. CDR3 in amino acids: CASSFTGGGGGTEAFF. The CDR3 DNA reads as TGCGCCAGCAGCTTTACAGGGGGAGGTGGGGGCACTGAAGCTTTCTTT.

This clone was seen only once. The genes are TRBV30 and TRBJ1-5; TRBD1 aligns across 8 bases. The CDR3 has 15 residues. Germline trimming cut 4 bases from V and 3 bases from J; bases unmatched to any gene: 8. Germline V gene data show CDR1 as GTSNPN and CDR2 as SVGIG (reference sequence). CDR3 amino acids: CAWKVGTGDNQPQHF. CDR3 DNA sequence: TGTGCCTGGAAGGTAGGGACAGGCGACAATCAGCCCCAGCATTTT.

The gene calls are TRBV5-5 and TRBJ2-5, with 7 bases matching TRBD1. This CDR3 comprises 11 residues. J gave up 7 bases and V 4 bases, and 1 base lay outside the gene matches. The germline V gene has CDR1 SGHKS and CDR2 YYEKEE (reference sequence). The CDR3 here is CASSRTGTQYF. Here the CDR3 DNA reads TGTGCCAGCAGCCGGACAGGGACCCAGTACTTC. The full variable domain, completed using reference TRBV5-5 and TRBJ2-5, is DAGVTQSPTHLIKTRGQQVTLRCSPISGHKSVSWYQQVLGQGPQFIFQYYEKEERGRGNFPDRFSARQFPNYSSELNVNALLLGDSALYLCASSRTGTQYFGPGTRLLVL.

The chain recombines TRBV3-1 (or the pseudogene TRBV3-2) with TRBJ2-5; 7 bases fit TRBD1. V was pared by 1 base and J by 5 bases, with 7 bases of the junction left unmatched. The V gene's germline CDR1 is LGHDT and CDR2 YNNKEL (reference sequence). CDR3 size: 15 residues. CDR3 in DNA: TGTGCCAGCAGCCAAGGACAGGGACGGTCGGAGACCCAGTACTTC. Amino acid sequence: CASSQGQGRSETQYF.

CDR3 bases: TGTGCCTGGACGAGCACCGGGGAGCTGTTTTTT. This gives the protein CAWTSTGELFF. The chain joins TRBV30 to TRBJ2-2; the D is unclear. Germline assignment: CDR1 GTSNPN and CDR2 SVGIG (reference sequence). V lost 4 bases and J 4 bases, leaving 4 bases between the germline ends. The CDR3 contains 11 residues. Supplemented by reference TRBV30 and TRBJ2-2, the full variable domain reads SQTIHQWPATLVQPVGSPLSLECTVEGTSNPNLYWYRQAAGRGLQLLFYSVGIGQISSEVPQNLSASRPQDRQFILSSKKLLLSDSGFYLCAWTSTGELFFGEGSRLTVL.

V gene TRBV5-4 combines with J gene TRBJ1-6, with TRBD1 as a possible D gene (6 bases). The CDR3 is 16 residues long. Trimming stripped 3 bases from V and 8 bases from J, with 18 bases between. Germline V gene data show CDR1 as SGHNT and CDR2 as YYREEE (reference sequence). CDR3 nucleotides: TGTGCCAGCAGCTGGGGCGGAGTAGGGGGAGATTCACCCCTCCACTTT. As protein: CASSWGGVGGDSPLHF.

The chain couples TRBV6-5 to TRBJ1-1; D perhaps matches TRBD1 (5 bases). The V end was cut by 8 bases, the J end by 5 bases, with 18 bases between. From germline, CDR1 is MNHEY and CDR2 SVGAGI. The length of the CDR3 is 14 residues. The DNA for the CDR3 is TGTGCCAGCCTCGGCGGGGGGGTTAGGACTGAAGCTTTCTTT. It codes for CASLGGGVRTEAFF.

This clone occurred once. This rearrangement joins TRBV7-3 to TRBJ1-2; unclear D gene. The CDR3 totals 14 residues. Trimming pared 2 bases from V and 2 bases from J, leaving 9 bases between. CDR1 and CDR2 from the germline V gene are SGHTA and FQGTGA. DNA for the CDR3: TGTGCCAGCAGCTTATCTCCGGGGAACTATGGCTACACCTTC. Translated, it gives CASSLSPGNYGYTF.

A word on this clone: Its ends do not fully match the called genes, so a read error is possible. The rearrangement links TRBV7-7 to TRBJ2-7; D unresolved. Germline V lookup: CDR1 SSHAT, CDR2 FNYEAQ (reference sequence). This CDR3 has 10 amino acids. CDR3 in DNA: TGTGCTAGCAGCTTAGGCGAGACATACTTC. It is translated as CASSLGETYF.

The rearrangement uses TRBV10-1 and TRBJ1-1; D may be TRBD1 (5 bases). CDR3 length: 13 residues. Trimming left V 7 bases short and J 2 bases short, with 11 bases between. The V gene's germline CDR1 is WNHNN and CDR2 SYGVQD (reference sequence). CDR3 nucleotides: TGCGCCAGCAATATGACAGCCAACACTGAAGCTTTCTTT. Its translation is CASNMTANTEAFF.

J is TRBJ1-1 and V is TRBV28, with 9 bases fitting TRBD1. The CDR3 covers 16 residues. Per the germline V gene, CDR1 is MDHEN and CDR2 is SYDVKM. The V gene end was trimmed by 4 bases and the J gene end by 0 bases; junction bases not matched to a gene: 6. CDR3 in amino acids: CASSYAGQGMNTEAFF. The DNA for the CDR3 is TGTGCCAGCAGTTACGCGGGACAGGGCATGAACACTGAAGCTTTCTTT.

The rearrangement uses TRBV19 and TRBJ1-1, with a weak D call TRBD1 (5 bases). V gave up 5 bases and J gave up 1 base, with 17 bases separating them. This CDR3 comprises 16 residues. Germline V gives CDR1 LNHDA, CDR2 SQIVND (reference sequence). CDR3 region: CASSPLGGDANTEAFF. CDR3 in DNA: TGTGCCAGTAGTCCGCTGGGAGGGGACGCGAACACTGAAGCTTTCTTT.